A selection of T cell receptor beta chains follows, all from one sample in a study of cytomegalovirus exposure and HLA in healthy donors. Libraries were prepared by immunoSEQ multiplex PCR; TCRdb keeps only in-frame clonotypes and omits some of them. Of tens of thousands of clones listed, under 80% are singletons. Sequenced sample: PBMCs. The receptors stem from a male donor in good health and CMV-seropositive. The CDR3 runs from the conserved cysteine through the conserved F or W. D genes are given only for firm matches. The size entry is marked missing in some rows and otherwise reads once, few, many or a size class.

-,-,12,TRBV5-6,TRBJ2-3,TGTGCCAGCAGCTTCAACCAGGATACGCAGTATTTT,CASSFNQDTQYF
-,TRBD1,13,TRBV2,TRBJ1-4,TGTGCCAGCAGAGGACAGGGCATCGAAAAACTGTTTTTT,CASRGQGIEKLFF
-,-,14,TRBV5-5,TRBJ1-1,TGTGCCAGCAGCTTGGGGGGAGGGGGCACTGAAGCTTTCTTT,CASSLGGGGTEAFF
-,TRBD1,15,TRBV5-1,TRBJ2-7,TGCGCCAGCAGCCAAACTCCGGGACAGGGCTACGAGCAGTACTTC,CASSQTPGQGYEQYF
-,-,12,TRBV7-9,TRBJ1-4,TGTGCCAGCAGCGAGGGAAATGAAAAACTGTTTTTT,CASSEGNEKLFF
-,TRBD1,15,TRBV18,TRBJ1-3,TGTGCCAGCTCACCAAGTTCTGGGACAGGGAACACCATATATTTT,CASSPSSGTGNTIYF
once,-,15,TRBV6-5,TRBJ1-2,TGTGCCAGCAGTTTACAGGGTTCCCTTAACTATGGCTACACCTTC,CASSLQGSLNYGYTF
-,-,13,TRBV5-5,TRBJ1-1,TGTGCCAGCAGTCTCTTACGGAGCACTGAAGCTTTCTTT,CASSLLRSTEAFF
-,TRBD2,17,TRBV5-6,TRBJ2-2,TGTGCCAGCAGCCCCCGACTAGCGGGGGGGCCAGCCGGGGAGCTGTTTTTT,CASSPRLAGGPAGELFF
-,TRBD2,21,TRBV7-3,TRBJ2-1,TGTGCCAGCAGCTTATCGTCCTTGGGGGGACTAGCGGGAGGGCCGGACAATGAGCAGTTCTTC,CASSLSSLGGLAGGPDNEQFF
-,TRBD2,14,TRBV6-5,TRBJ2-1,TGTGCCAGCAAACCCGGACTAGCGAGGAATGAGCAGTTCTTC,CASKPGLARNEQFF
-,-,15,TRBV6-5,TRBJ1-2,TGTGCCAGCAGTGTGACCACGGGGAGAGACTATGGCTACACCTTC,CASSVTTGRDYGYTF
-,TRBD1,15,TRBV6-5,TRBJ1-2,TGTGCCAGCAGAAGACAGGGGTCCCAGATCTATGGCTACACCTTC,CASRRQGSQIYGYTF
-,TRBD2,16,TRBV6-6,TRBJ2-7,TGTGCCAGCAGTTACCAGACTAGCGGCCACTCCTACGAGCAGTACTTC,CASSYQTSGHSYEQYF
-,-,13,TRBV11-3,TRBJ2-3,TGTGCCAGCAGCCCGCAGGGCACAGATACGCAGTATTTT,CASSPQGTDTQYF
-,TRBD2,12,TRBV7-9,TRBJ2-7,TGTTCCAGCAGCGGGGGGTACTACGAGCAGTACTTC,CSSSGGYYEQYF
-,-,13,TRBV13,TRBJ1-1,TGTGCCAGCAGCGTATATATGAACACTGAAGCTTTCTTT,CASSVYMNTEAFF
once,TRBD2,18,TRBV5-1,TRBJ2-7,TGCGCCAGCAGCAGAGACTCCGGGACTAGCGGGATATCCTACGAGCAGTACTTC,CASSRDSGTSGISYEQYF
-,TRBD2,18,TRBV2,TRBJ2-1,TGTGCCAGCAGTGACCCAGCGGGGGCCTTTTACTCCTACAATGAGCAGTTCTTC,CASSDPAGAFYSYNEQFF
-,-,16,TRBV10-3,TRBJ1-2,TGTGCCATCAGTGAGGTCGGTAGATACTCTAACTATGGCTACACCTTC,CAISEVGRYSNYGYTF
few,TRBD2,14,TRBV4-2,TRBJ2-3,TGTGCCAGCAGCCAGGGGACTAGCGCAGATACGCAGTATTTT,CASSQGTSADTQYF
-,-,13,TRBV5-1,TRBJ1-4,TGCGCCAGCAGCTTGGCCGTTTCGGAAAAACTGTTTTTT,CASSLAVSEKLFF
-,-,13,TRBV5-1,TRBJ2-7,TGCGCCAGCAGCTTGGGCCAGAACTACGAGCAGTACTTC,CASSLGQNYEQYF
-,TRBD2,14,TRBV29-1,TRBJ2-3,TGCAGCGCCTTAAGCGGGAGCGGGTCAGATACGCAGTATTTT,CSALSGSGSDTQYF
-,-,15,TRBV30,TRBJ1-5,TGTGCCTGGAGTCTCACAGGATCAAACAATCAGCCCCAGCATTTT,CAWSLTGSNNQPQHF
few,TRBD2,15,TRBV9,TRBJ2-3,TGTGCCAGCAGCGCCCGACTAGCGGGAGCAGATACGCAGTATTTT,CASSARLAGADTQYF
-,TRBD1,15,TRBV10-3,TRBJ1-5,TGTGCCATCAGTGAGTTTACAGGGGAAAACCAGCCCCAGCATTTT,CAISEFTGENQPQHF
once,TRBD2,15,TRBV6-1,TRBJ2-1,TGTGCCAGCAGCGAGGGCGGGAGGCGGATCAATGAGCAGTTCTTC,CASSEGGRRINEQFF
-,-,14,TRBV2,TRBJ1-5,TGTGCCAGCAGCCAAGACGGGGGGAATCAGCCCCAGCATTTT,CASSQDGGNQPQHF
-,-,16,TRBV6-5,TRBJ2-7,TGTGCCAGCAGTTACTTACCCCCGGGACAAACCTACGAGCAGTACTTC,CASSYLPPGQTYEQYF
-,-,15,TRBV9,TRBJ1-4,TGTGCCAGCAGCGTGTCGTGGGGGCTCGGTGAAAAACTGTTTTTT,CASSVSWGLGEKLFF
once,-,16,TRBV11-2,TRBJ1-3,TGTGCCAGCAGCCCCTTGCTCAGGGAACGGGGAAACACCATATATTTT,CASSPLLRERGNTIYF
-,TRBD1,15,TRBV11-2,TRBJ1-1,TGTGCCAGCAGCTTAGGGACAGGGGGGAGCACTGAAGCTTTCTTT,CASSLGTGGSTEAFF
-,TRBD1,12,TRBV6-1,TRBJ1-1,TGTGCCACCCACAGGGGGTTAAGTGAAGCTTTCTTT,CATHRGLSEAFF